This TCR beta chain is from a study of blood T cells in healthy people across ages (dated by TCRdb to the mid-2010s). Describing the broader study: In model experiments, roughly one uniquely barcoded TCR beta cDNA molecule per two T cells was captured by template switching. To track age-related changes in TCR beta repertoire diversity, the study relied on deep sequencing normalized with unique cDNA molecular identifiers. The donors were split into four age groups: young (average approximately 16 years), middle-aged (about 40), aged (more than 60) and long-lived (roughly 80). To avoid experimental bias, donors of different ages were distributed randomly across sequencing lanes. For two donors (one aged 18 to 29 and one aged 80 or older), the study analyzed two additional independent replicas of 1 million unique cDNA reads from the same blood draw.

Donors were roughly 40 systemically healthy Caucasian individuals from Russia aged roughly 6 to 100 years. Ten milliliters of peripheral blood were drawn from each donor into EDTA-treated Vacutainer tubes. Ficoll-Paque density-gradient centrifugation was used to isolate PBMCs, with at least 7 million per sample. Trizol reagent was used to extract total RNA from PBMCs, with at least 6 micrograms per sample. For every donor, an aliquot of PBMCs went through flow cytometry to measure the percentages of naive CD45RAhigh/CD27high T cells. Libraries were built with 5' RACE. Sequencing relied on an Illumina HiSeq 2500. A second PCR of about 6 to 11 cycles was run with a J-beta primer mix and a sample-barcoded 5' primer. A unique molecular identifier was introduced onto each TCR beta cDNA molecule by a template-switch 5' adaptor carrying 12 random nucleotides. At least 3 million CDR3-containing paired-end reads were obtained from each sample. All of the RNA was converted into first-strand cDNA using the Mint cDNA synthesis kit, with a TRBC-specific oligonucleotide serving as the primer. All cDNA was treated with uracil-DNA glycosylase and then went through a first 18-cycle PCR with the universal primers M1SS and BC2_uni_R. The original pipeline was this. For normalization, 1 million high-quality reads were randomly selected from each sample, with every read carrying a distinct molecular identifier. Instead of being binned into consensus sequences, reads with shared molecular identifiers were discarded. MiTCR, set to a Q25 quality threshold and the strictest error-elimination algorithm, was used for CDR3 identification, clonotype clustering and error correction. A nonparametric unseen species model with Euler transformation was used to estimate a lower bound on total TCR beta diversity. The public reads were run again by TCRdb, first through fastp at Q25 and then through MiXCR, and only productive beta chains were kept. Duplicate CDR3 protein sequences are folded into a single record with the most common DNA and genes. Clone size and V and J calls follow TCRdb, not the original study. Counted in this sample were fewer than 700,000 distinct CDR3 sequences; 35% to 50% of them appeared once. Approximately 31% of the sample comes from the top ten.

Beyond this particular receptor, the publication reports: The CMV infection status of donors was not known, potentially confounding age-related changes in expanded clonotypes. Bulk unsorted PBMC profiling prevented conclusive comparison of naive and antigen-experienced compartments. Estimates of total diversity based on one million sequenced T cells were regarded as lower bounds and as underestimates. Observed TCR beta diversity correlated strongly with the percentage of naive T cells measured by flow cytometry. Observed TCR beta diversity per million T cells fell roughly linearly with age, and a significant reduction was already apparent by age about 36. Compared with the aged group, the long-lived group had more naive CD4+ T cells, fewer expanded clones and increased TCR diversity, suggesting age selection.

On this clonotype itself: Its specific antigen is unknown. Base-call qualities are not available, and no considerably larger clone is one nucleotide away.

The CDR1 and CDR2 encoded by the germline V gene are MNHEY and SVGAGI. The CDR3 has 15 amino acids, counting the end cysteine and phenylalanine. CDR3 DNA is the only sequence kept; it has 45 bases, read in frame from the first base. At the junction V is shortened by 4 bases and J by 4 bases, with 16 bases in between. The source material was blood. The chain uses TRBV6-5 and TRBJ1-1; a tentative D call is TRBD1 (6 bases match). The origin of this receptor is a man older than 75 in good health. The nucleotide sequence reads TGTGCCAGCAGTTTTGGCAGGGGAGGGATCACTGAAGCTTTCTTT. Its translation is CASSFGRGGITEAFF.